This T cell receptor beta chain was sequenced during a study of blood T cell repertoires in COVID-19. Study-wide background: From the United States, Italy and Spain came samples of acute and convalescent COVID-19. Sources were T cells, B-cell-depleted T cells, or PBMCs; the material itself was cDNA or gDNA.

Cohort allocation depended upon clinical history that participants reported. In the 2 weeks before study entry, exposed participants met a COVID-19 case, which was PCR-confirmed or clinician-diagnosed. Using immunoSEQ multiplex PCR, the repertoire was profiled, and TCRdb retains in-frame clones only, with some absent. The sample lists around 150,000 clones, approximately 88% occurring once. The CDR3 contains 16 residues. With V trimmed by 4 bases and J by 3 bases, 10 bases remained unmatched. Germline V gene data show CDR1 as LNHDA and CDR2 as SQIVND (reference sequence). The chain combines TRBV19 with TRBJ1-2, with TRBD1 identical over 8 bases. Sequenced sample: PBMCs or T cells enriched from blood (not recorded which). The TCR sequence derives from a man between 65 and 80 years old who had been exposed to COVID-19. This CDR3 is CASSTGQGDAHYGYTF. DNA of the CDR3: TGTGCCAGTAGTACCGGACAGGGCGACGCGCACTATGGCTACACCTTC.